Shown below are 5 T cell receptor beta chains from a single sample sequenced in a study of CD8+CD57+ T cells in acquired aplastic anemia. Genomic DNA provided the template from which TCR beta VDJ and CDR3 profiles were obtained. TCRdb re-analysed the reads in MiXCR, keeping a single row per CDR3 protein. The data contain 350,000 to 450,000 distinct CDR3 sequences, approximately 70% of them singletons. The sample consisted of sorted CD4+, CD8+, or CD8+CD57+ T cells (not recorded which) from PBMCs. These receptors all come from a human donor in good health, serving as a control.

This clonotype showed up many times. In nucleotides, the CDR3 is TGTGCCACCAGCCCAAGGGGGACCTATAATTCACCCCTCCACTTT. Translating it yields CATSPRGTYNSPLHF. The chain couples TRBV15 to TRBJ1-6; D perhaps matches TRBD1 (6 bases). Germline V gene data show CDR1 as LNHNV and CDR2 as YYDKDF (reference sequence). Deletions cut 5 bases from V and 2 bases from J, with 10 bases between. There are 15 residues in the CDR3.

The J gene is TRBJ2-7, the V gene TRBV9; 11 bases line up with TRBD2. The CDR3 consists of 16 residues. Unmatched junction bases numbered 6, after V lost 3 bases and J lost 1 base. Germline V gene lookup returns CDR1 SGDLS and CDR2 YYNGEE. The CDR3 reads CASSAGLAGESYEQYF. The CDR3 nucleotides are TGTGCCAGCAGCGCCGGACTAGCGGGCGAGTCCTACGAGCAGTACTTC.

To note about this clonotype: At one end the junction does not follow the germline gene, possibly because of a read error. J is TRBJ1-2 and V is TRBV10-3; D ambiguous. CDR1 and CDR2 from the germline V gene are ENHRY and SYGVKD. The CDR3 has 14 amino acids. The CDR3 loop reads CAITNSFPVYELFF. The CDR3 nucleotides are TGTGCCATCACTAACAGCTTCCCGGTGTATGAATTGTTTTTT.

J is TRBJ1-2 and V is TRBV20-1, with D unresolved. The CDR3 consists of 13 residues. Germline assignment: CDR1 DFQATT and CDR2 SNEGSKA (reference sequence). V gave up 2 bases and J gave up 6 bases, with 13 bases separating them. The DNA for the CDR3 is TGCAGTGCTAGACTCGGATTTAAAGATGGCTACACCTTC. As protein: CSARLGFKDGYTF.

With regard to this clonotype: The conserved closing phenylalanine or tryptophan is absent in this CDR3, likely reflecting a read error. It is unclear where the CDR3 begins or ends on the DNA, so no DNA is shown, and the CDR3 is as TCRdb lists it. The chain joins TRBV7-6 to TRBJ1-2. The length of the CDR3 is 11 amino acids, counting both ends. Germline CDR1 is SGHVS and CDR2 is FNYEAQ. The CDR3 loop reads CASRSSGGDSN.